This T cell receptor (beta chain) was profiled in a study of cytomegalovirus exposure and HLA in healthy donors (TCRdb year 2017). Describing the broader study: An earlier analysis of 587 of the donors reported about 300 Gb of sequence data and 95 million to 130 million unique TCR beta sequences obtained from about 180 million T cells. An early release covering approximately 600 HLA-typed donors comprised roughly 300 gigabases of sequencing data and tens of millions of unique TCR sequences. Of the 350 to 450 genotyped donors, 75% to 85% were placed in the genetic ancestry cluster associated with self-reported Caucasian donors. The study was designed to test whether signatures of past pathogen exposure could be identified by cataloging public T cell receptors. The T cell repertoires of 670 or so subjects were profiled by immunosequencing and related to cytomegalovirus serostatus. Along with the approximately 700-subject first cohort, a separate validation cohort of around 120 different subjects was used. The study combined high-throughput TCR immunosequencing, statistical association of individual TCRs with disease status, and machine learning to predict cytomegalovirus infection status. A later analysis re-examined previously published TCR beta repertoires from more than 650 donors and added high-resolution HLA genotyping to investigate patterns of TCR occurrence. In the later analysis, no new phenotypic data were used to find candidate immune exposures; instead, reliance was placed on TCR beta sequences and their occurrence across donors. An earlier analysis of 450 to 750 of the donors used high-throughput TCR beta sequencing to judge whether each TCR beta V gene segment behaved as functional or pseudogenic. Donor age, sex, ethnicity and CMV serostatus were collected together with the repertoire data. A later genetic analysis used genome-wide SNP genotypes for 398 of the 666 donors, treating that subset as a discovery cohort. All discovery cohort repertoires had been generated using a single sequencing platform. HLA typing included class I and class II loci at four-digit resolution. Typing coverage varied by locus: about 620-640 donors for A, B, C, DRB1 and DQB1; 522 for DQA1; over 600 for DPA1; roughly 450 for DPB1. A handful of DR-DQ haplotypes were handled as single units for association and clustering because linkage in the cohort was strong. On average, roughly 240,000 unique TCR beta nucleotide sequences were sequenced per donor among more than 350 genotyped donors of the cohort, with approximately 18% of those sequences being non-productive. The investigation overall reported the following: Cytomegalovirus status was reported to be diagnosed by the classifier with high specificity and sensitivity in both the original and validation cohorts. Sequencing depth was assumed to be roughly uniform across donors in the presence/absence analyses, though that assumption may not hold. HLA typing was unavailable for some donors at each locus, so association tests used only the typed subset. Several of the top co-occurrence clusters appeared to be linked to parvovirus B19, influenza, CMV and Epstein-Barr virus, according to a later analysis. In a later analysis, TCR association rates were found to vary across HLA loci, with the most associated TCRs seen for DRB1 alleles and the fewest for HLA-C alleles. A later genetic analysis reported fewer N-insertions in productive TCRs among donors in an Asian-associated ancestry cluster than the roughly 700-donor mean. Some IMGT-functional V segments, including TRBV6-2 and TRBV6-3, could not be told apart with the 87-base-pair reads, so those segments were excluded. In a later analysis, HLA-associated TCR beta chains showed more clonal expansion and lower generation probabilities than non-associated chains that were equally common. The cohort was sequenced for TCR beta chains only, and without alpha or paired-chain data the features that could be detected were limited. A cluster of highly shared sequence variants was judged likely to be a technical artifact of the sequencing pipeline. An earlier analysis of approximately 530 of the donors showed that most TCR beta V segments appeared in productive rearrangements either about 87% or about 30% of the time, which broadly matched IMGT annotations. Because counts were too low, around 18 rarely observed V segments, including chromosome 9 orphons, were left out of the earlier analysis of a few hundred of the donors. Assigning TCR associations to individual alleles was difficult when HLA alleles, especially DR and DQ, strongly co-occurred. While some public TCRs were present in many individuals, most TCR sequences turned up only very rarely across donors. The study listed over 150 TCR beta chains as associated with cytomegalovirus. It was suggested by the authors that the approach could potentially be generalized to other disease states and immunological phenotypes. A further reported finding was that TCR beta sequences accurately predicted the HLA-A and HLA-B alleles for most subjects in the first cohort. V-gene and J-gene trimming of TCR beta chains was associated with a missense DCLRE1C variant in a later genetic analysis, and the association was replicated in an independent cohort. In a later analysis, around 17,000 TCR beta sequences were associated with specific HLA alleles at a false discovery rate of 0.05. The only immune exposure information available for the cohort was CMV serostatus. In vitro tests confirmed that a few of the cytomegalovirus-associated TCR beta chains recognize cytomegalovirus antigens. Correlated functional status among segregating V segments might reflect linkage disequilibrium, but an unknown experimental factor could not be ruled out. In a later analysis, most CMV-associated TCR beta chains were found to appear HLA-restricted, with HLA associations seemingly driven largely by CMV exposure.

As concerns this clone: No cognate antigen has been identified for it. One base away there is no much larger clone; base qualities are not given.

Libraries were made using the immunoSEQ multiplex PCR assay. For the multiplex PCR, a mixture combining 60 forward primers for TCR Vbeta segments and 13 reverse primers for TCR Jbeta segments was used. Amplification of the CDR3 region of rearranged TCR beta genes was performed with a multiplex PCR assay on genomic DNA. The amplified TCR beta libraries were sequenced on the Illumina HiSeq System as 87-base-pair reads. On the authors' methods: Across the roughly 700 repertoires, a later analysis counted some 80 million unique TCR beta chains, around 11 million of which were shared by at least two donors. Raw reads were error-corrected and collapsed into unique sequences by a nearest-neighbor algorithm in which closely related sequences were merged to remove PCR and sequencing errors. To assign V, D and J gene segments, CDR3 sequences were aligned to IMGT reference sequences. For a sequence to be retained, a match of at least six nucleotides to both a V gene segment and a J gene segment was required. Rearrangements were called productive when the CDR3 lacked stop codons and stayed in frame with V and J; all others were non-productive. Following IMGT convention, CDR3 was defined as the stretch from the second conserved V-encoded cysteine up to the conserved J-encoded phenylalanine. The earlier analysis of fewer than 700 of the donors excluded sequences that lacked an unambiguous match to a single V gene segment. In an earlier analysis of around 590 of the donors, a V segment was called functional when productive rearrangements were above 56.7%, and segregating when the standard deviation between donors exceeded 5%. A statistical classification framework was built for diagnosing cytomegalovirus status from the catalog of TCR beta chain sequences. In a later analysis, TCR nucleotide sequences were compared against IMGT/GENE-DB human TR gene sequences so that V and J genes could be assigned. Using the TCRdist pipeline, a later analysis assigned CDR3 sequences along with most-parsimonious VDJ recombination scenarios. A later analysis defined each TCR beta chain by its CDR3 amino acid sequence plus V-gene family, and excluded reads lacking a unique V-gene family. As a way to deal with suspected cross-contamination and a sequencing artifact, a later analysis dropped approximately 590 nucleotide sequences that were highly shared and had low generation probability. In a later analysis, a clonal expansion index was calculated for each public chain from normalized within-repertoire ranks of inferred template counts. In a later analysis, generation probabilities were computed with a VDJ recombination model fitted to out-of-frame rearrangements, and the resulting probabilities were checked against IGoR. Hypergeometric tests were used in a later analysis to score TCR-TCR, TCR-HLA and TCR-CMV co-occurrence, with a repertoire-size bias correction applied to the TCR pairs. In a later analysis, false discovery rates were estimated by permuting HLA or CMV assignments 20 times. In a later analysis, co-occurring TCRs were grouped using DBSCAN, with TCRdist sequence similarity added in when clustering inside HLA-allele-positive subsets. For co-occurrence clustering, repertoires with fewer than 30,000 or more than 120,000 public chains were excluded, along with roughly five repertoires with anomalous nucleotide sharing. TCRdb obtained this table from immuneACCESS and retained in-frame rearrangements with V and J assigned. These tables miss some clones; where compared with another copy, unresolved V genes account for less than half of the shortfall, and the remainder is unexplained. V and J calls and clone size come straight from that table; D and trimming were deduced from the DNA. Across this sample there are tens of thousands of clones, with 81% seen only once. Clones ranked in the top ten supply 1.9% of the sample.

The cohort comprised hundreds of healthy bone marrow donors. All cohort members were sampled while nominally healthy, although unrecorded immune exposures were likely present. The donor was CMV seronegative and was included in the group of several hundred seronegative cohort members. A peripheral blood sample was collected from each donor, and TCR beta sequencing was performed on peripheral blood mononuclear cells. Genomic DNA extraction from the blood cell samples was performed with the Qiagen DNeasy Blood Extraction Kit. CDR1 and CDR2 were assigned from the germline V gene as ENHRY and SYGVKD. The germline V end is reduced by 1 base and the J end by 7 bases; junction bases left unmatched: 15. Including cysteine and phenylalanine, the CDR3 has 18 amino acids. The DNA shown is the 54-base CDR3, in frame from base 1.

The sequence came from a woman under 40 in good health and CMV-seronegative. The V and J segments used are TRBV10-3 and TRBJ2-1; TRBD2 agrees with 8 junctional bases. The sample taken for sequencing was PBMCs. The nucleotide sequence reads TGTGCCATCAGTGAGTGGCAACCCGGGGACAAGCGGGGGAATGAGCAGTTCTTC. This codes for CAISEWQPGDKRGNEQFF.